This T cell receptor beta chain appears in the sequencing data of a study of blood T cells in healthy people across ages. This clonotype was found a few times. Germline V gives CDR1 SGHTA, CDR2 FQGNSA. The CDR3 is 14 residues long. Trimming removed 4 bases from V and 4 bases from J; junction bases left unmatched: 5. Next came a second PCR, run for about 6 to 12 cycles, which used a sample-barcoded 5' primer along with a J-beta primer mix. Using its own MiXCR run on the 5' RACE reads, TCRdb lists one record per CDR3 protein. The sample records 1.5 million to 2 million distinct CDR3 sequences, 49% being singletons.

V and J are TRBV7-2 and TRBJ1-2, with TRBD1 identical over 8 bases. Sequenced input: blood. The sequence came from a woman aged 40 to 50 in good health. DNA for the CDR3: TGTGCCAGCAGCTCCCGGACAGGGCTCTATGGCTACACCTTC. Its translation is CASSSRTGLYGYTF.